A single sample is the source of the 15 T cell receptor beta chains below, sequenced in a study of T cell responses to AZD1222 COVID-19 vaccine (dated by TCRdb to the early 2020s). In light of the paper, this sample's time point label describes: baseline before first vaccination. Explained via the paper, the treatment or condition label denotes: meningococcal conjugate vaccine given as trial control. Library creation used the immunoSEQ multiplex PCR assay. TCRdb obtained this table from immuneACCESS and retained in-frame rearrangements with V and J assigned. These tables miss some clones; where compared with another copy, unresolved V genes account for less than half of the shortfall, and the remainder is unexplained. This sample comprises about 160,000 clones, about 91% of them detected only once. The top ten constitute 4.4% of the sample. Here the sequenced sample was peripheral blood, taken on day 0 of MenACWY control vaccination. These receptor sequences come from an adult in good health.

The chain links TRBV19 to TRBJ2-1, with TRBD2 identical over 13 bases. The germline CDR1 and CDR2 sequences are LNHDA and SQIVND (reference sequence). Trimming cost V 4 bases and J 9 bases; bases outside gene matches: 9. The CDR3 contains 16 residues. The CDR3 nucleotides read TGTGCCAGTAGTACGACAAGACTAGCGGGAGGATCTGAGCAGTTCTTC. This sequence encodes CASSTTRLAGGSEQFF.

The CDR3 DNA is TGTGCCAGTAGTCCCCAGGGGAGGGCCTCCTACAATGAGCAGTTCTTC. Protein product: CASSPQGRASYNEQFF. The rearrangement uses TRBV19 and TRBJ2-1; possible D gene TRBD2, 7 bases. Deletions cut 5 bases from V and 0 bases from J, with 14 bases between. From germline, CDR1 is LNHDA and CDR2 SQIVND (reference sequence). The length of the CDR3 is 16 residues.

This clone has a single count. In the same sample, other DNA sequences code for this CDR3. The V gene is TRBV6-5, the J gene TRBJ2-3; TRBD2 matches 10 bases. This CDR3 is built from 15 residues. Per germline, CDR1 MNHEY and CDR2 SVGAGI. Germline trimming cut 5 bases from V and 1 base from J; bases unmatched to any gene: 3. The CDR3 reads CASSRLAGGTDTQYF. The DNA of the CDR3 is TGTGCCAGCAGTAGGCTAGCGGGAGGCACAGATACGCAGTATTTT.

The rearrangement uses TRBV19 and TRBJ2-1; maybe TRBD2 (6 bases). Germline V gene sequence: CDR1 LNHDA, CDR2 SQIVND (reference sequence). The germline V and J ends were trimmed by 2 bases and 9 bases, with 11 bases remaining between them. The CDR3 sequence is 13 residues long. The CDR3 DNA sequence: TGTGCCAGTAGTATAAAGCGGGTGGCTGAGCAGTTCTTC. As protein: CASSIKRVAEQFF.

The chain links TRBV15 to TRBJ2-3; D is unresolved. The CDR3 extends over 12 amino acids. The V end was cut by 5 bases, the J end by 2 bases, with 5 bases between. The germline gives CDR1 LNHNV, CDR2 YYDKDF (reference sequence). CDR3 loop: CATSWSTDTQYF. CDR3 bases: TGTGCCACCAGCTGGTCCACAGATACGCAGTATTTT.

The V gene is TRBV6-1, the J gene TRBJ1-2, with D hard to call. V was clipped by 0 bases and J by 6 bases, with 14 bases between them. The CDR3 is 15 amino acids. The germline CDR1 and CDR2 sequences are MNHNS and SASEGT. The CDR3 nucleotides are TGTGCCAGCAGTGAAGCGGGAGGGAACCTCCATGGCTACACCTTC. It encodes CASSEAGGNLHGYTF.

This clone showed up just a few times. The V call is TRBV5-1, the J call TRBJ2-7; the D call may be TRBD1 or TRBD2 (5 bases each). Trimming cost V 6 bases and J 4 bases, with 14 bases left between them. Germline V gives CDR1 SGHRS, CDR2 YFSETQ. The CDR3 is made up of 13 amino acids. This CDR3 is CASTMSEGYEQYF. In DNA form, the CDR3 reads TGCGCCAGCACTATGAGTGAGGGGTACGAGCAGTACTTC.

V and J are TRBV19 and TRBJ1-5; TRBD1 agrees at 8 bases. There are 15 residues in the CDR3. J gave up 0 bases and V 6 bases, and 4 bases lay outside the gene matches. CDR1 is LNHDA and CDR2 is SQIVND in the germline V gene (reference sequence). CDR3 amino acids: CASRWDRSSNQPQHF. CDR3 sequence (DNA): TGTGCCAGTAGGTGGGACAGGAGTAGCAATCAGCCCCAGCATTTT.

The chain couples TRBV7-6 to TRBJ1-4, with D possibly TRBD1 on 5 matching bases. V shed 4 bases and J shed 2 bases, with 23 bases lying between them. CDR3 length: 19 residues. Germline V gene sequence: CDR1 SGHVS, CDR2 FNYEAQ. CDR3 sequence: CASSSSTGTRWGTNEKLFF. The CDR3 DNA follows: TGTGCCAGCAGCTCTTCGACCGGGACCAGATGGGGCACTAATGAAAAACTGTTTTTT.

This clone has a handful of counts. The CDR3, as DNA: TGTGCCAGCTCGACAGGGAGCTCCTATAATTCACCCCTCCACTTT. Translation gives CASSTGSSYNSPLHF. The J gene is TRBJ1-6, the V gene TRBV18; 7 positions match TRBD1. V lost 6 bases and J lost 0; bases outside the gene matches: 2. CDR1 is KGHSH and CDR2 is LQKENI in the germline V gene. The CDR3 extends over 15 amino acids.

The rearrangement uses TRBV24-1 and TRBJ1-5; D remains ambiguous. The germline CDR1 and CDR2 sequences are KGHDR and SFDVKD. This CDR3 is built from 14 residues. The V gene lost 2 bases and the J gene lost 5 bases, with 9 bases spanning the gap. The CDR3 DNA reads as TGTGCCACCAGTGATTCCAGAGAATATCAGCCCCAGCATTTT. Its protein is CATSDSREYQPQHF.

The chain carries TRBV6-5 and TRBJ2-7, with 7 nucleotides matching TRBD1. The CDR3 is 16 amino acids. Trimming removed 2 bases from V and 0 bases from J; junction bases left unmatched: 7. Germline lookup yields CDR1 MNHEY and CDR2 SVGAGI. This CDR3 is CASSYPQPGGSYEQYF. The CDR3, as DNA: TGTGCCAGCAGTTACCCACAGCCAGGGGGCTCCTACGAGCAGTACTTC.

The V call is TRBV30, the J call TRBJ1-2, with 7 nucleotides matching TRBD1. CDR1 is GTSNPN and CDR2 is SVGIG in the germline V gene (reference sequence). The CDR3 extends over 13 amino acids. V gave up 3 bases and J gave up 4 bases; unmatched junction bases: 5. The CDR3 DNA reads as TGTGCCTGGAGCCCCGGGACAGCCTATGGCTACACCTTC. Translating it yields CAWSPGTAYGYTF.

The chain carries TRBV12-3 or TRBV12-4 and TRBJ2-7; D unclear. The CDR3 is 12 amino acids. V was trimmed by 4 bases and J by 3 bases, leaving 7 bases between them. The CDR3 reads CASSSLLYEQYF. DNA for the CDR3: TGTGCCAGCAGTTCATTACTCTACGAGCAGTACTTC.

The J gene is TRBJ2-1, the V gene TRBV4-2; 7 bases are a match to TRBD2. The ends lost 0 bases at V and 4 bases at J; junction bases unmatched: 6. Germline V gene data show CDR1 as LGHNA and CDR2 as YNFKEQ. The CDR3 has 16 amino acids. CDR3 in DNA: TGTGCCAGCAGCCAAGATCCACGGGGGGAGTACAATGAGCAGTTCTTC. The encoded protein is CASSQDPRGEYNEQFF.